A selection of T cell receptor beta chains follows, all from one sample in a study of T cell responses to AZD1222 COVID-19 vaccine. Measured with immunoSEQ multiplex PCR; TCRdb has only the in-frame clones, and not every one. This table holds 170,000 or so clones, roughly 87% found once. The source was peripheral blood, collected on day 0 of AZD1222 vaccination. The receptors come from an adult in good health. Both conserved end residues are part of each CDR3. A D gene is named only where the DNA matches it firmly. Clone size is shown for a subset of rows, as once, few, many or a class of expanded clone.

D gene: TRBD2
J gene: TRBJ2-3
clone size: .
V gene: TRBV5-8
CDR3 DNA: TGTGCCAGCAGCTTGGGACTAGCGGGAGTTAGCACAGATACGCAGTATTTT
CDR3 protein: CASSLGLAGVSTDTQYF

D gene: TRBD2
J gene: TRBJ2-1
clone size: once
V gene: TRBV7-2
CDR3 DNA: TGTGCCAGCAGCTTAGTTAGGCTAGCGGGATGGAATGAGCAGTTCTTC
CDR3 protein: CASSLVRLAGWNEQFF

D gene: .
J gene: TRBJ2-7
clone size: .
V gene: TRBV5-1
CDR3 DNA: TGCGCCAGCAGCTTGGACAGCCGGAGCTCCTACGAGCAGTACTTC
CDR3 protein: CASSLDSRSSYEQYF

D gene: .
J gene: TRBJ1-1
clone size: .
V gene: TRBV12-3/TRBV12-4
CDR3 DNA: TGTGCCAGCAGTCCCGACAGGTTTGAAGCTTTCTTT
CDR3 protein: CASSPDRFEAFF

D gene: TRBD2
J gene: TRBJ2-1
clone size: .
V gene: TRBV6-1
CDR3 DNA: TGTGCCAGCAGTGCTGTGTCAATAGCGGGAGGAACCTACAATGAGCAGTTCTTC
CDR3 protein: CASSAVSIAGGTYNEQFF

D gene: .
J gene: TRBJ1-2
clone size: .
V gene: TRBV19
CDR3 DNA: TGTGCCAGTACCGACGGCGGGGCACTCTATGGCTACACCTTC
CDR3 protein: CASTDGGALYGYTF

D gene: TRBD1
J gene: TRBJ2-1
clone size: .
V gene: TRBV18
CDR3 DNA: TGTGCCAGCTCACCACTGGGCGGACAGGGGGAGAAGAGGGAGCAGTTCTTC
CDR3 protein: CASSPLGGQGEKREQFF

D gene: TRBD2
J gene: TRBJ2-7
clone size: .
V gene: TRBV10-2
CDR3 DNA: TGCGCCTCCTCGGCGCGGGCAGCGGGAGCAAGATACGAGCAGTACTTC
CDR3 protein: CASSARAAGARYEQYF

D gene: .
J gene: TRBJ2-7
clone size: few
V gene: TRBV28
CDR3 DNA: TGTGCCAGCAGTTTTTTGGAGGGCAGGGGATACGAGCAGTACTTC
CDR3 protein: CASSFLEGRGYEQYF

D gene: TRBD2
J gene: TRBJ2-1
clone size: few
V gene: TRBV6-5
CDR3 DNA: TGTGCCAGCAACCCCCTAGCGGGATCCTACAATGAGCAGTTCTTC
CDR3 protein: CASNPLAGSYNEQFF

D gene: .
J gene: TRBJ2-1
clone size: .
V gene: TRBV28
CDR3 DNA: TGTGCCAGCAGTTACCCGGCACAGTCCTACAATGAGCAGTTCTTC
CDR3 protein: CASSYPAQSYNEQFF

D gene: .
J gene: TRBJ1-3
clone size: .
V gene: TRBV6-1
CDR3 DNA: TGTGCCAGCAGTGACGGGGCGTCTGGAAACACCATATATTTT
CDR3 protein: CASSDGASGNTIYF

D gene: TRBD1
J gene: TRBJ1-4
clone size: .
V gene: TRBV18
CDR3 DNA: TGTGCCAGCTCACCGTCTAGGAGACAGGGGAATGAAAAACTGTTTTTT
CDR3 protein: CASSPSRRQGNEKLFF

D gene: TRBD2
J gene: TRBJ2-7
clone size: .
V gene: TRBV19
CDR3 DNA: TGTGCCAGTAGTCCCCGTCCAGGACTAGCGGGAGTCTACGAGCAGTACTTC
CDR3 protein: CASSPRPGLAGVYEQYF

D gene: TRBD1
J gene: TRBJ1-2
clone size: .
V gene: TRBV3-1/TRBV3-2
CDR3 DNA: TGTGCCAGCAGCCACCGACAGGGACCCTATGGCTACACCTTC
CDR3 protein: CASSHRQGPYGYTF

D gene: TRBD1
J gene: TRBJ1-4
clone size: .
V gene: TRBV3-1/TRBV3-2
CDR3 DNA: TGTGCCAGCAGCCAAGATTTGGGGACAGGGGGCGAAAAACTGTTTTTT
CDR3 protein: CASSQDLGTGGEKLFF

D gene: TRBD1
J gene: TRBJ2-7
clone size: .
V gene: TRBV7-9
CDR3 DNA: TGTGCCAGCAGCGCTTGGGACAGGGGGGTGGACGAGCAGTACTTC
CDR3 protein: CASSAWDRGVDEQYF

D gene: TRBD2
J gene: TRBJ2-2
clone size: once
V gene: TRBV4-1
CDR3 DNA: TGCGCCAGCAGTCTAACCCCTCTAGCGGAGTTCGGGGAGCTGTTTTTT
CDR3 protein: CASSLTPLAEFGELFF

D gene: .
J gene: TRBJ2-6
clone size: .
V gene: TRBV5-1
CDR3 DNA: TGCGCCAGCGGGAACGGGGGTGGGGCCAACGTCCTGACTTTC
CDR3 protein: CASGNGGGANVLTF

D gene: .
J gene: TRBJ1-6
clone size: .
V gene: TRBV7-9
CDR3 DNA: TGTGCCAGCAGCTTAACCCCTAGACAGTCACCCCTCCACTTT
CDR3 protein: CASSLTPRQSPLHF

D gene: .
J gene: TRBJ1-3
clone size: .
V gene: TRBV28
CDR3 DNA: TGTGCCAGCAGTTTAGACAGACACTCTGGAAACACCATATATTTT
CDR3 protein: CASSLDRHSGNTIYF

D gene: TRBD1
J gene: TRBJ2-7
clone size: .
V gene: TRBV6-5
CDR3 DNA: TGTGCCAGCAGTTACTCCACCGGGACAGGGGGCTACGAGCAGTACTTC
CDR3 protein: CASSYSTGTGGYEQYF

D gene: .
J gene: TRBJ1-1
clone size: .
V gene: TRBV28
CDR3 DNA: TGTGCCAGCAGACGATGGGACTTACCCACTGAAGCTTTCTTT
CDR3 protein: CASRRWDLPTEAFF

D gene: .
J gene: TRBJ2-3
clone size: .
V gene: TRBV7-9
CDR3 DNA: TGTGCCAGCAGCCCAAGGGTGGGTAGAAGCACAGATACGCAGTATTTT
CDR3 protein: CASSPRVGRSTDTQYF

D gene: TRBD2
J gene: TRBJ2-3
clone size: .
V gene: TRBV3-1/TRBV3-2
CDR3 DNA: TGTGCCAGCAGCCAAGATCATAAGGTTGGAGCGGGGGCCACAGATACGCAGTATTTT
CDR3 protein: CASSQDHKVGAGATDTQYF

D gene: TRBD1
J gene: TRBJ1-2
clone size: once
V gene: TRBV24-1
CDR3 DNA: TGTGCCACCAGTGATTTGGATTCGCACCGGGACAGATTAGCTAACTATGGCTACACCTTC
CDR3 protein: CATSDLDSHRDRLANYGYTF